These 10 T cell receptor beta chains came from one sample sequenced in a study of shared clonotypes between healthy human individuals. Clones were read by immunoSEQ multiplex PCR, and TCRdb kept only the in-frame ones, dropping some. The table lists around 2,000,000 clones, around 96% of them singletons, with 0.95% to 1.5% in the top ten. Naive CD8 cells lacked CD45RO and underwent positive selection for CCR7, leaving out terminally differentiated effector memory CD45RA+ cells. Sequenced input: naive CD8+ T cells sorted from blood. The receptors originated from a man younger than 30 in good health.

With respect to this clone: Other DNA sequences from this sample encode an identical CDR3 as well. The chain combines TRBV5-1 with TRBJ2-7; D unresolved. CDR3 length: 13 amino acids. V lost 4 bases, J lost 3 bases, and 11 bases lay in between. Per germline, CDR1 SGHRS and CDR2 YFSETQ. CDR3 sequence (DNA): TGCGCCAGCAGCCTCCGGGCAGACTACGAGCAGTACTTC. This encodes CASSLRADYEQYF.

The chain employs TRBV9 and TRBJ2-7; 7 positions agree with TRBD2. Trimming removed 3 bases from V and 6 bases from J; junction bases left unmatched: 9. This CDR3 is built from 14 residues. Germline V gives CDR1 SGDLS, CDR2 YYNGEE. CDR3 amino acids: CASSAPWGGSEQYF. CDR3 nucleotide sequence: TGTGCCAGCAGCGCTCCCTGGGGGGGATCCGAGCAGTACTTC.

The rearrangement joins TRBV28 to TRBJ1-4; D not resolved. With 5 bases removed from V and 8 bases from J, the gap between germline ends came to 12 bases. The CDR3 spans 13 residues. The germline gives CDR1 MDHEN, CDR2 SYDVKM. The CDR3 sequence: CASSGEGPEKLFF. The DNA of the CDR3 is TGTGCCAGCAGTGGGGAAGGACCCGAAAAACTGTTTTTT. Full variable domain (remainder filled in from reference TRBV28 and TRBJ1-4): DVKVTQSSRYLVKRTGEKVFLECVQDMDHENMFWYRQDPGLGLRLIYFSYDVKMKEKGDIPEGYSVSREKKERFSLILESASTNQTSMYLCASSGEGPEKLFFGSGTQLSVL.

CDR3 DNA: TGTGCCAGCAGCCCCGTGACAGGAGCCTCCTACGAGCAGTACTTC. Protein: CASSPVTGASYEQYF. The rearrangement joins TRBV7-9 to TRBJ2-7; D perhaps matches TRBD1 (6 bases). V lost 5 bases to trimming and J lost 0 bases, with 14 bases between them. There are 15 residues in the CDR3. Germline CDR1 is SEHNR and CDR2 is FQNEAQ (reference sequence).

This rearrangement joins TRBV11-3 to TRBJ2-7; a possible D gene is TRBD1 (6 bases). The germline V gene has CDR1 SGHNT and CDR2 YENEEA. CDR3 length equals 12 residues. Deletions cut 4 bases from V and 5 bases from J, with 9 bases between. DNA of the CDR3: TGTGCCAGCAGCTCCAGGGGAGACGAGCAGTACTTC. Translated, it gives CASSSRGDEQYF.

The rearrangement links TRBV6-5 to TRBJ2-5; D tentatively fits TRBD1 or TRBD2 (6 bases each). V dropped 3 bases and J dropped 5 bases, with 13 bases sitting between them. The CDR3 totals 14 residues. CDR1 and CDR2 (germline): MNHEY, SVGAGI. CDR3 protein: CASSYYPGAETQYF. CDR3 nucleotide sequence: TGTGCCAGCAGTTATTACCCGGGGGCTGAGACCCAGTACTTC.

The chain recombines TRBV11-2 with TRBJ2-3; 9 bases agree with TRBD2. Losses at the gene ends were 2 bases for V and 2 bases for J; bases not matched to a gene: 2. This CDR3 contains 15 residues. Per germline, CDR1 SGHAT and CDR2 FQNNGV. This chain's CDR3 is CASSLLAGTTDTQYF. In DNA, the CDR3 is TGTGCCAGCAGCTTACTAGCGGGAACCACAGATACGCAGTATTTT.

The CDR3 here is CAWNTGGGADTQYF. Here the CDR3 DNA reads TGTGCCTGGAATACAGGCGGGGGGGCAGATACGCAGTATTTT. The chain couples TRBV30 to TRBJ2-3; 9 bases agree with TRBD2. Germline values: CDR1 GTSNPN, CDR2 SVGIG (reference sequence). V shed 4 bases and J 4 bases; nucleotides not matched to a gene: 6. This CDR3 comprises 14 residues.

This chain links TRBV4-1 with TRBJ2-3, with 9 nucleotides matching TRBD1. CDR1 MGHRA and CDR2 YSYEKL come from the germline V gene. The CDR3 totals 16 residues. The V gene end was trimmed by 1 base and the J gene end by 3 bases; junction bases not matched to a gene: 5. CDR3 bases: TGCGCCAGCAGCCAAGGGGGGACAGGGCTAACAGATACGCAGTATTTT. It encodes CASSQGGTGLTDTQYF.

The chain couples TRBV7-9 to TRBJ2-7; 8 bases are a match to TRBD1. The CDR3 runs to 16 residues. The germline gives CDR1 SEHNR, CDR2 FQNEAQ (reference sequence). V dropped 5 bases and J dropped 4; count of bases not matched to a gene: 13. CDR3 in DNA: TGTGCCAGCAGCCGCATGCCGACAGGGGTCTTTTACGAGCAGTACTTC. Translated, it gives CASSRMPTGVFYEQYF.